Listed below are T cell receptor beta chains from one sample, sequenced in a study of blood T cell repertoires in COVID-19. Clones were read by immunoSEQ multiplex PCR, and TCRdb kept only the in-frame ones, dropping some. The sample lists tens of thousands of clones, approximately 90% occurring once. The sequencing sample was made of peripheral blood. Receptors were obtained from a man older than 75 with acute or convalescent COVID-19. Both conserved end residues are part of each CDR3. D genes are given only for firm matches. Where a row states a size, it is once, few, many or the class of an expanded clone; other rows omit it.

len	d_gene	abundance	v_gene	j_gene	CDR3aa	CDR3nt
16	TRBD1	-	TRBV5-6	TRBJ2-3	CASSFPGQGTTDTQYF	TGTGCCAGCAGCTTTCCGGGACAGGGGACCACAGATACGCAGTATTTT
13	-	-	TRBV5-1	TRBJ1-2	CASSFGQNYGYTF	TGCGCCAGCAGCTTTGGCCAGAACTATGGCTACACCTTC
14	-	-	TRBV28	TRBJ1-2	CASSLIGRAYGYTF	TGTGCCAGCAGTTTAATCGGCAGGGCGTATGGCTACACCTTC
15	-	-	TRBV5-1	TRBJ1-1	CASSLTVRVGTEAFF	TGCGCCAGCAGCTTGACGGTCAGGGTTGGCACTGAAGCTTTCTTT
12	-	-	TRBV27	TRBJ2-1	CASSKPPGLQFF	TGTGCCAGCAGTAAGCCTCCGGGACTCCAGTTCTTC
14	TRBD1	-	TRBV19	TRBJ1-4	CASSMGQAAEKLFF	TGTGCCAGTAGTATGGGACAGGCAGCTGAAAAACTGTTTTTT
14	-	-	TRBV10-3	TRBJ2-2	CAIMRARDTGELFF	TGTGCCATCATGAGGGCGCGGGACACCGGGGAGCTGTTTTTT
14	-	-	TRBV6-5	TRBJ1-4	CASSGQPTNEKLFF	TGTGCCAGCAGCGGACAGCCAACTAATGAAAAACTGTTTTTT
15	TRBD1	-	TRBV5-1	TRBJ1-1	CASSSTGGLNTEAFF	TGCGCCAGCAGCTCGACAGGGGGCCTGAACACTGAAGCTTTCTTT
11	-	-	TRBV7-9	TRBJ1-2	CASSLEGGYTF	TGTGCCAGCAGTCTGGAGGGTGGCTACACCTTC
17	TRBD2	-	TRBV7-2	TRBJ2-7	CASSWEVAGAFAYEQYF	TGTGCCAGCAGCTGGGAGGTAGCGGGGGCCTTTGCCTACGAGCAGTACTTC
14	-	-	TRBV3-1/TRBV3-2	TRBJ1-1	CASSRTGLNTEAFF	TGTGCCAGCAGCCGTACAGGGTTGAACACTGAAGCTTTCTTT
16	TRBD2	-	TRBV2	TRBJ2-1	CASNRLAGQTYNEQFF	TGTGCCAGCAACCGACTAGCGGGGCAGACCTACAATGAGCAGTTCTTC
15	-	-	TRBV5-4	TRBJ2-3	CASSLVTASTDTQYF	TGTGCCAGCAGCTTGGTAACTGCGTCCACAGATACGCAGTATTTT
14	-	-	TRBV3-1/TRBV3-2	TRBJ1-4	CASSPSSRSEKLFF	TGTGCCAGCAGCCCCTCTTCGCGAAGTGAAAAACTGTTTTTT
16	-	once	TRBV5-4	TRBJ2-3	CASSLQPGFSTDTQYF	TGTGCCAGCAGCTTGCAACCCGGGTTCAGCACAGATACGCAGTATTTT
14	-	-	TRBV5-1	TRBJ1-3	CASSPAHSGNTIYF	TGCGCCAGCAGCCCTGCACACTCTGGAAACACCATATATTTT
17	TRBD1	-	TRBV5-1	TRBJ1-5	CASSFGQGESSYQPQHF	TGCGCCAGCAGCTTCGGACAGGGTGAATCCAGCTATCAGCCCCAGCATTTT
14	TRBD2	-	TRBV5-1	TRBJ2-5	CASSSTSGIETQYF	TGCGCCAGCAGCTCGACTAGCGGGATAGAGACCCAGTACTTC
13	-	-	TRBV2	TRBJ1-2	CASSERQRAGYTF	TGTGCCAGCAGTGAAAGGCAGAGGGCTGGCTACACCTTC
16	-	-	TRBV2	TRBJ1-6	CASSGRQSSYNSPLHF	TGTGCCAGCAGTGGTCGACAGAGCTCCTATAATTCACCCCTCCACTTT
15	-	once	TRBV6-5	TRBJ1-4	CASSQPSQGIEKLFF	TGTGCCAGCAGCCAACCGTCGCAGGGGATTGAAAAACTGTTTTTT